Each of the 11 T cell receptor beta chains below was sequenced from the same sample in a study of blood T cell repertoires in COVID-19. Generated by immunoSEQ multiplex PCR, the TCRdb table keeps only in-frame clones and is missing some. The repertoire includes over 200,000 clones, about 87% of them detected once, and more than 3% sits in the top ten. What was sequenced was PBMCs or T cells enriched from blood (not recorded which). These TCRs come from a young woman who had been exposed to COVID-19.

The table lists this clone with a count of one. This sequence joins TRBV7-9 and TRBJ1-1; D might be TRBD1 (6 bases). The germline V gene has CDR1 SEHNR and CDR2 FQNEAQ (reference sequence). With 0 bases removed from V and 1 base from J, the gap between germline ends came to 12 bases. The length of the CDR3 is 16 residues. The CDR3 is CASSLAGGGANTEAFF. The CDR3 DNA follows: TGTGCCAGCAGCTTAGCGGGAGGGGGAGCGAACACTGAAGCTTTCTTT.

This sequence joins TRBV6-5 and TRBJ2-1; 7 bases map to TRBD1. Unmatched junction bases numbered 10, after V lost 5 bases and J lost 9 bases. This CDR3 spans 14 amino acids. CDR1 MNHEY and CDR2 SVGAGI come from the germline V gene. The CDR3: CASSRGQVEAEQFF. DNA of the CDR3: TGTGCCAGCAGTCGCGGACAGGTAGAGGCTGAGCAGTTCTTC.

This sequence joins TRBV2 and TRBJ1-1; the D gene is possibly TRBD1 (5 bases). This CDR3 has 13 amino acids. V was cut by 4 bases and J by 4 bases, with 10 bases left in between. CDR1 SNHLY and CDR2 FYNNEI come from the germline V gene. The CDR3 sequence: CASSGQWFTEAFF. The CDR3 DNA is TGTGCCAGCAGTGGACAGTGGTTCACTGAAGCTTTCTTT.

This clone was counted a single time. The rearrangement uses TRBV6-5 and TRBJ2-3; TRBD1 aligns across 9 bases. The junction had 6 bases not matched to a gene; V was cut back by 4 bases and J by 1 base. CDR3 length: 16 residues. CDR1 is MNHEY and CDR2 is SVGAGI in the germline V gene. The CDR3 sequence is CASSSMDRGRTDTQYF. CDR3 sequence (DNA): TGTGCCAGCAGTTCCATGGACAGGGGACGCACAGATACGCAGTATTTT.

The chain joins TRBV2 to TRBJ2-7; D might be TRBD1 (5 bases). CDR3 size: 17 residues. CDR1 is SNHLY and CDR2 is FYNNEI in the germline V gene. V lost 3 bases and J 0 bases, leaving 18 bases between the germline ends. CDR3 nucleotides: TGTGCCAGCAGTGATACGGTTGGGGCCTCAAGCTCCTACGAGCAGTACTTC. Protein: CASSDTVGASSSYEQYF.

This clone was observed once. This rearrangement joins TRBV19 to TRBJ1-6, with 8 nucleotides matching TRBD1. There are 15 residues in the CDR3. V was clipped by 2 bases and J by 5 bases; unmatched bases: 2. Germline V lookup: CDR1 LNHDA, CDR2 SQIVND (reference sequence). This chain's CDR3 is CASSISTGDNSPLHF. CDR3 coding DNA: TGTGCCAGTAGTATATCGACAGGGGATAATTCACCCCTCCACTTT. Using reference TRBV19 and TRBJ1-6 for the parts outside the CDR3, the full variable domain is DGGITQSPKYLFRKEGQNVTLSCEQNLNHDAMYWYRQDPGQGLRLIYYSQIVNDFQKGDIAEGYSVSREKKESFPLTVTSAQKNPTAFYLCASSISTGDNSPLHFGNGTRLTVT.

The CDR3 loop reads CASKSSGRVYEQYF. DNA for the CDR3: TGTGCCAGCAAATCTAGCGGGAGAGTTTACGAGCAGTACTTC. The chain uses TRBV6-5 and TRBJ2-7, with 10 bases lining up with TRBD2. The CDR3 totals 14 residues. Per the germline V gene, CDR1 is MNHEY and CDR2 is SVGAGI. The J segment lost 4 bases and the V segment lost 7 bases, leaving 7 bases of the junction unmatched.

The CDR3 nucleotides read TGCGCCAGCAGCTTGGGGACTAGCGAGTACAATGAGCAGTTCTTC. Its translation: CASSLGTSEYNEQFF. This rearrangement joins TRBV5-1 to TRBJ2-1; 9 bases align to TRBD2. The CDR3 has 15 residues. Germline V gene sequence: CDR1 SGHRS, CDR2 YFSETQ. The V segment lost 0 bases and the J segment 4 bases; nucleotides outside the gene matches: 2.

This clone has a single count. In nucleotides, the CDR3 is TGTGCCTGGGGGTCCCAGAACACCGGGGAGCTGTTTTTT. This sequence encodes CAWGSQNTGELFF. The chain combines TRBV30 with TRBJ2-2; D is undetermined. This CDR3 comprises 13 residues. The germline V gene has CDR1 GTSNPN and CDR2 SVGIG (reference sequence). V was shortened by 5 bases and J by 1 base, with 8 bases between the two germline ends.

V and J are TRBV5-4 and TRBJ2-7, with 14 bases aligning to TRBD2. CDR3 size: 15 residues. Losses at the gene ends were 3 bases for V and 4 bases for J; bases not matched to a gene: 3. Germline loops: CDR1 SGHNT, CDR2 YYREEE (reference sequence). CDR3 nucleotide sequence: TGTGCCAGCAGCTGGGGGACTAGCGGGAGTTACGAGCAGTACTTC. It encodes CASSWGTSGSYEQYF.

The chain couples TRBV2 to TRBJ2-4; a possible D gene is TRBD2 (5 bases). The V gene's germline CDR1 is SNHLY and CDR2 FYNNEI. CDR3 length equals 14 residues. The germline V and J ends were trimmed by 6 bases and 0 bases, with 9 bases remaining between them. DNA of the CDR3: TGTGCCAGCAGAAGGACTTTAGCCAAAAACATTCAGTACTTC. Encoded protein: CASRRTLAKNIQYF.